Following are 3 T cell receptor beta chains from one sample sequenced in a study of T-cell reconstitution after alpha-beta-depleted transplantation in children. Unique molecular identifiers were built into the TCRbeta library. TCRdb passed the PCR reads through MiXCR, listing each CDR3 protein once. The table records 380,000 or so distinct CDR3 sequences, about an eighth of them present only once. Specimen: PBMCs, collected from the stem cell graft. All receptors derive from a human donor who donated a stem cell graft to a child with Fanconi anemia.

DNA for the CDR3: TGTGCCAGCAGCTTTAAAGGGCGGGGCACCGGGGAGCTGTTTTTT. This sequence encodes CASSFKGRGTGELFF. The chain links TRBV5-4 to TRBJ2-2; D perhaps matches TRBD2 (6 bases). CDR1 is SGHNT, CDR2 YYREEE, per germline (reference sequence). CDR3 length: 15 residues. V was clipped by 2 bases and J by 4 bases, with 12 bases between them.

The chain couples TRBV12-3 or TRBV12-4 to TRBJ2-1; 9 nucleotides match TRBD2. CDR3 length: 13 amino acids. V shed 7 bases and J 7 bases; nucleotides not matched to a gene: 5. The CDR3 loop reads CASNLAGWNEQFF. The DNA of the CDR3 is TGTGCCAGCAATCTAGCGGGGTGGAATGAGCAGTTCTTC.

This clonotype was picked up many times. The genes are TRBV27 and TRBJ2-2, with TRBD1 as a possible D gene (5 bases). CDR1 is MNHEY and CDR2 is SMNVEV in the germline V gene (reference sequence). The CDR3 is 14 residues long. The germline V and J ends were trimmed by 6 bases and 6 bases, with 14 bases remaining between them. This CDR3 is CASSPRQLSGELFF. The CDR3 DNA sequence: TGTGCCAGCAGCCCCAGACAGTTATCCGGGGAGCTGTTTTTT.